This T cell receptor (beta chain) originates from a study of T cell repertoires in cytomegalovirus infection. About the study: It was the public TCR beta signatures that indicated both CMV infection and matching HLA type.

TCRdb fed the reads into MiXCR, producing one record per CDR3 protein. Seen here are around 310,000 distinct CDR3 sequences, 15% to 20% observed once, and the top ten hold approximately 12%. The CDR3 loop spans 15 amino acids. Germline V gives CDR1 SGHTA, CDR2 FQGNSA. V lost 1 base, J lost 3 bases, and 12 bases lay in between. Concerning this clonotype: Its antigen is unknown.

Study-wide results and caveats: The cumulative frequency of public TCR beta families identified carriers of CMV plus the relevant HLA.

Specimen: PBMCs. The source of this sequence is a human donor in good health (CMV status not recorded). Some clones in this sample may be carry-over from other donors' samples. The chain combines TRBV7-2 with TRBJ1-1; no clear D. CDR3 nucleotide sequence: TGTGCCAGCAGCTTAGGAAGGGTCAGGTACACTGAAGCTTTCTTT. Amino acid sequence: CASSLGRVRYTEAFF.